This T cell receptor delta chain was found in a study of gamma-delta chains in newborns, infants, children. Across the study: Polyclonal expansion of innate γδ T cells after birth follows microbial exposure.

V was clipped by 0 bases and J by 0 bases; unmatched bases: 10. Germline assignment: CDR1 GEAIGNYY and CDR2 EKD. There are 20 residues in the CDR3. In its sample, this clone was seen a few times. TCRdb ran CATT on the reads. The table lists roughly 4,700 delta-chain clones, roughly 2.8% of them singletons. The sequenced material came from blood. The TCR comes from a child who was a newborn, infant or young child, either healthy, febrile or measles-vaccinated (not recorded which). V usage is TRDV2 and J usage is TRDJ3; 7 positions match TRDD3. The CDR3 DNA reads as TGTGCCTGTGACACCTTGGGGGAACCCGTGACCTCCTGGGACACCCGACAGATGTTTTTC. It codes for CACDTLGEPVTSWDTRQMFF.